This T cell receptor beta chain was retrieved from a study of T cell repertoires in cytomegalovirus infection. Study-wide context: Recently identified HLA-C-restricted CMV epitopes and well-studied HLA-B-restricted CMV epitopes were used by the study. General study findings and limits: In two of eight donors, the top clonotype was HLA-C-restricted CMV-specific. Identification of carriers of CMV plus the relevant HLA was performed using cumulative public TCR beta family frequency.

From the reads, TCRdb called clonotypes with MiXCR, one entry per CDR3 protein. This sample has about a million distinct CDR3 sequences; around 29% occur once, and the top ten carry about 14%. Trimming pared 4 bases from V and 1 base from J, leaving 23 bases between. CDR1 is DFQATT and CDR2 is SNEGSKA in the germline V gene (reference sequence). This CDR3 is built from 18 residues. Notes on this clonotype: Its target is not known.

The source of this sequence is a human donor in good health (CMV status not recorded). Some clones in this sample may be carry-over from other donors' samples. The specimen comprised cultured CD8+ T cells from PBMCs, sampled from culture after CMV antigen stimulation. This chain joins TRBV20-1 and TRBJ2-4, with D possibly called TRBD1 or TRBD2 (5 bases each). The CDR3 region is CSATPGLGDPLAKNIQYF. The CDR3, as DNA: TGCAGTGCTACCCCGGGCCTAGGGGACCCTTTGGCCAAAAACATTCAGTACTTC.